A single sample is the source of the 2 T cell receptor beta chains below, sequenced in a study of OX40 agonist ivuxolimab in advanced cancers. This table comes from immunoSEQ multiplex PCR, and its TCRdb copy is limited to in-frame clones, with some not included. The repertoire holds about 86,000 clones, with roughly nine tenths as singletons. Sequences were derived from CD4+ or CD8+ T cells sorted from blood, sampled in a trial of the OX40 agonist ivuxolimab. Every receptor here comes from an adult with an advanced solid tumor such as melanoma, head and neck, liver or kidney cancer.

The chain has TRBV7-9 and TRBJ1-4; D uncertain. V shed 1 base and J shed 7 bases, with 10 bases lying between them. This CDR3 is built from 14 residues. Germline V gene data show CDR1 as SEHNR and CDR2 as FQNEAQ (reference sequence). CDR3 sequence reads: CASSLGPFGEKLFF. The CDR3 DNA sequence: TGTGCCAGCAGCTTAGGGCCATTCGGTGAAAAACTGTTTTTT.

This clone is a singleton in its sample. At the DNA level, this CDR3 is encoded by other sequences in the same sample as well. V is TRBV11-2 and J is TRBJ2-3, with unresolved D. Germline values: CDR1 SGHAT, CDR2 FQNNGV. V shed 1 base and J shed 5 bases, with 1 base lying between them. CDR3 length: 11 residues. CDR3 region: CASSLGDTQYF. The CDR3 DNA follows: TGTGCCAGCAGCTTAGGAGATACGCAGTATTTT.